The source of this T cell receptor (beta chain) is a study of breast tumors, draining lymph nodes, adjacent tissues. The lymph nodes were axillary draining lymph nodes from breast cancer patients. This CDR3 has 15 residues. V trimming: 7 bases; J trimming: 5 bases; junction bases outside the gene matches: 12. Germline loops: CDR1 SGHVS, CDR2 FQNEAQ. Of note for this clonotype: Its antigen is as yet unknown. This may be a read error, as it is one base from a much larger clone.

Notes on the study in general: Tumor repertoires ranked between lymph nodes and nontumor tissue in diversity, with V and J gene preferences. Data fit most tumor T cells coming from lymph node, expanding in tumor. Tumor T cell lymph node origin was a supported hypothesis, not proven.

From the multiplex PCR reads, TCRdb called clonotypes with MiXCR, one entry per CDR3 protein. The sample includes 150,000 to 200,000 distinct CDR3 sequences, 33% of them seen just once. The V gene is TRBV7-8, the J gene TRBJ2-3; 7 nucleotides line up with TRBD2. This TCR came from a female donor with breast cancer. Some clones in this sample may be carry-over from other donors' samples. The sequenced material came from axillary lymph node tissue. DNA of the CDR3: TGTGCCAGCACCCACACCGGGGCGGGGGTAGATACGCAGTATTTT. Protein sequence: CASTHTGAGVDTQYF.